These T cell receptor beta chains were read from a single sample in a study of cytomegalovirus exposure and HLA in healthy donors. Assay: immunoSEQ multiplex PCR; the TCRdb copy retains only in-frame clones and omits some. In the table there are 150,000 to 200,000 clones, about 70% of which are singletons. The sequencing input was PBMCs. Receptors originate from a woman under 40 in good health and CMV-seronegative. The CDR3 runs from the conserved cysteine through the conserved F or W.

TRBV11-2,CASSPQQGPDTEAFF
TRBV6-1,CASGADGDTQYF
TRBV5-6,CASSFAGGIRSPLHF
TRBV5-1,CASSLTGGGF
TRBV7-3,CASSLTGAAYNEQFF
TRBV6-6,CASSYRDTIYF
TRBV2,CASSPQEGYGYTF
TRBV2,CASSEGTDQETQYF
TRBV7-6,CASSGLAGGLVNEQFF
TRBV27,CASRGQGASHEQYF
TRBV29-1,CSVDRQGVNYGYTF
TRBV13,CASSSTGQGRNSPLHF
TRBV10-2,CASSETIISNQPQHF
TRBV5-6,CASRPTSGGEKLFF
TRBV2,CASSRDSYQPQHF
TRBV12-5,CASGSRYELSSGNTIYF
TRBV2,CASSGAPNTEAFF
TRBV4-1,CASSPGTSGRAYYNEQFF
TRBV29-1,CSVTRDYSTYEQYF
TRBV2,CASRGREQPQHF